This paragraph reports one T cell receptor (beta chain). The repertoire was sequenced with immunoSEQ multiplex PCR; TCRdb's copy has only in-frame clones and lacks some. The table shows about 130,000 clones, with around 90% occurring only once. The sample is drawn from a study of T cell responses to AZD1222 COVID-19 vaccine. The CDR3 is 15 amino acids. V shed 1 base and J 6 bases; nucleotides not matched to a gene: 5. Germline V lookup: CDR1 MDHEN, CDR2 SYDVKM. The sequence derives from an adult who received the AZD1222 COVID-19 vaccine. The chain couples TRBV28 to TRBJ1-5; 8 bases line up with TRBD1. The sample here was peripheral blood, taken 28 days after the second AZD1222 dose. CDR3 protein: CASSLLAGGSQPQHF. The CDR3 DNA is TGTGCCAGCAGTTTATTAGCAGGGGGCAGTCAGCCCCAGCATTTT.